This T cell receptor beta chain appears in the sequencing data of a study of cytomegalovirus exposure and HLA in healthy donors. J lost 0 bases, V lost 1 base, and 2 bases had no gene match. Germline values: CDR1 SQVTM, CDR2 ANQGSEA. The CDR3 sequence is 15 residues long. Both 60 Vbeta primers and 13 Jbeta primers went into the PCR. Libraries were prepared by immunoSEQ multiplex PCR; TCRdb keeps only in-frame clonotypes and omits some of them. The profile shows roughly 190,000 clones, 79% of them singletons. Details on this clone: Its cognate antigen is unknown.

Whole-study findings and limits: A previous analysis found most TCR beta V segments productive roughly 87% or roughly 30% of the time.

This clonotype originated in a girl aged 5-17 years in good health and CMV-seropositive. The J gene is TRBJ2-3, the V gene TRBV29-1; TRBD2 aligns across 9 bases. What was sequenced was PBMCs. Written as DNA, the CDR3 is TGCAGCGTTGAAGCCCTAGCGGGGAGCACAGATACGCAGTATTTT. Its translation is CSVEALAGSTDTQYF.